These 15 T cell receptor beta chains came from one sample sequenced in a study of blood T cell repertoires in COVID-19. Measured with immunoSEQ multiplex PCR; TCRdb has only the in-frame clones, and not every one. This sample has some 290,000 clones, with just under 90% found just once. The sequenced sample consisted of peripheral blood. These receptors were obtained from a woman aged 30 to 39 with COVID-19, enrolled during active disease.

The V call is TRBV11-2, the J call TRBJ2-3; 7 bases map to TRBD1. After removal of 4 bases from V and 4 bases from J, the junction contained 8 bases not matched to a gene. Germline loops: CDR1 SGHAT, CDR2 FQNNGV. The CDR3 length is 15 residues. Here the CDR3 DNA reads TGTGCCAGCAGCTCCGGACAGGCCCCCGCAGATACGCAGTATTTT. Translated: CASSSGQAPADTQYF.

The rearrangement joins TRBV2 to TRBJ1-1; D unresolved. This CDR3 has 15 amino acids. The germline V and J ends were trimmed by 3 bases and 5 bases, with 16 bases remaining between them. The germline CDR1 and CDR2 sequences are SNHLY and FYNNEI. CDR3 protein: CASSESLDGATEAFF. The CDR3 nucleotides read TGTGCCAGCAGTGAGAGTCTCGATGGTGCAACTGAAGCTTTCTTT.

V is TRBV5-1 and J is TRBJ1-4; weak D call: TRBD1 (5 bases). V was cut by 1 base and J by 5 bases, with 6 bases left in between. This CDR3 has 13 amino acids. Germline-derived CDR1 and CDR2 are SGHRS and YFSETQ. The CDR3 DNA reads as TGCGCCAGCAGCTTGCAGGGAAATGAAAAACTGTTTTTT. It codes for CASSLQGNEKLFF.

The chain links TRBV6-1 to TRBJ1-3; TRBD1 aligns across 9 bases. The CDR3 length is 16 residues. Per germline, CDR1 MNHNS and CDR2 SASEGT. Trimming at V came to 4 bases and at J to 1 base, leaving 5 bases not matched to a gene. The CDR3 protein is CASSGGQGKSGNTIYF. Here the CDR3 DNA reads TGTGCCAGCAGTGGAGGACAGGGGAAATCTGGAAACACCATATATTTT.

V and J are TRBV6-4 and TRBJ1-6; D call uncertain. This CDR3 spans 12 amino acids. From germline, CDR1 is MRHNA and CDR2 SNTAGT. Trimming cost V 2 bases and J 10 bases, with 6 bases left between them. The CDR3 loop is CASSDRGSPLHF. CDR3 sequence (DNA): TGTGCCAGCAGTGACCGCGGGTCACCCCTCCACTTT.

This chain connects TRBV7-9 to TRBJ1-1; a possible D gene is TRBD1 (5 bases). This CDR3 comprises 14 residues. Trimming cost V 2 bases and J 7 bases, with 14 bases left between them. Germline-derived CDR1 and CDR2 are SEHNR and FQNEAQ (reference sequence). The CDR3 sequence: CASSLNWRGVEAFF. CDR3 sequence (DNA): TGTGCCAGCAGCTTAAATTGGAGGGGAGTTGAAGCTTTCTTT.

The CDR3 reads CSVGRDRGYNEQYF. CDR3 DNA sequence: TGCAGCGTTGGACGGGACAGGGGGTATAACGAGCAGTACTTC. This chain uses TRBV29-1 with TRBJ2-7; TRBD1 agrees at 11 bases. CDR1 and CDR2 (germline): SQVTM, ANQGSEA. The ends lost 4 bases at V and 5 bases at J; junction bases unmatched: 7. The CDR3 extends over 14 amino acids.

This chain joins TRBV5-1 and TRBJ2-1, with D possibly being TRBD2 (5 bases). V was shortened by 1 base and J by 3 bases, with 11 bases between the two germline ends. The germline V gene has CDR1 SGHRS and CDR2 YFSETQ. The CDR3 loop spans 15 amino acids. The CDR3 spells CASSLMRANYNEQFF. The CDR3 DNA reads TGCGCCAGCAGCTTGATGAGGGCTAACTACAATGAGCAGTTCTTC. The variable domain in full, with the rest retrieved from reference TRBV5-1 and TRBJ2-1, is KAGVTQTPRYLIKTRGQQVTLSCSPISGHRSVSWYQQTPGQGLQFLFEYFSETQRNKGNFPGRFSGRQFSNSRSEMNVSTLELGDSALYLCASSLMRANYNEQFFGPGTRLTVL.

The CDR3 loop reads CASSVDRGWGYTF. CDR3 bases: TGTGCCAGCAGCGTAGACAGGGGTTGGGGCTACACCTTC. J is TRBJ1-2 and V is TRBV9; TRBD1 matches 7 bases. Germline V CDR1 and CDR2: SGDLS, YYNGEE. V gave up 0 bases and J gave up 8 bases; unmatched junction bases: 4. The CDR3 covers 13 residues.

This clone appeared a single time. This chain uses TRBV2 with TRBJ2-7; possibly TRBD1 for D (5 bases). The CDR3 is 12 amino acids. CDR1 SNHLY and CDR2 FYNNEI come from the germline V gene. V dropped 7 bases and J dropped 5 bases, with 12 bases sitting between them. The CDR3 loop reads CASNDQGDEQYF. CDR3 bases: TGTGCCAGCAATGACCAGGGCGACGAGCAGTACTTC.

V usage is TRBV3-1 (or the pseudogene TRBV3-2) and J usage is TRBJ2-3; maybe TRBD2 (6 bases). The CDR3 has 14 amino acids. Germline CDR1 and CDR2: LGHDT and YNNKEL (reference sequence). Between the trimmed V and J ends, which lost 7 bases and 10 bases, there was a span of 21 bases. The chain's CDR3 is CASTPGVSLGAQYF. The CDR3 nucleotides read TGTGCCAGCACCCCGGGGGTATCTCTTGGGGCGCAGTATTTT.

CDR3 sequence (DNA): TGTGCCAGCAGTTTGGGGCCCGGGGATACGCAGTATTTT. The encoded protein is CASSLGPGDTQYF. The J gene is TRBJ2-3, the V gene TRBV12-3 or TRBV12-4; D possibly corresponds to TRBD1 (5 bases). The CDR3 sequence is 13 residues long. V was cut by 3 bases and J by 6 bases, with 10 bases left in between.

The chain has TRBV4-1 and TRBJ2-7; 11 nucleotides match TRBD2. CDR3 length: 20 residues. CDR1 and CDR2 from the germline V gene are MGHRA and YSYEKL. Trimming removed 0 bases from V and 1 base from J; junction bases left unmatched: 14. CDR3 DNA sequence: TGCGCCAGCAGCCAAGAATGGGAACTAGCGGGGGCCGAGCGGTCCTACGAGCAGTACTTC. This sequence encodes CASSQEWELAGAERSYEQYF.

CDR3: CASSLAIGTRRETQYF. The CDR3 nucleotides read TGTGCCAGCAGCTTAGCTATCGGGACTCGGAGGGAGACCCAGTACTTC. V is TRBV11-2 and J is TRBJ2-5; tentatively, D is TRBD2 (6 bases). This CDR3 has 16 amino acids. Per the germline V gene, CDR1 is SGHAT and CDR2 is FQNNGV. Trimming removed 1 base at V and 5 bases at J, with 17 bases between.

The chain links TRBV2 to TRBJ1-2, with D possibly TRBD1 on 6 matching bases. Germline V gene sequence: CDR1 SNHLY, CDR2 FYNNEI. V lost 3 bases and J lost 4, with 9 bases in between. The CDR3 extends over 13 amino acids. CDR3 residues: CASSEAGAYGYTF. Written as DNA, the CDR3 is TGTGCCAGCAGTGAGGCAGGGGCCTATGGCTACACCTTC. Full variable domain (remainder filled in from reference TRBV2 and TRBJ1-2): EPEVTQTPSHQVTQMGQEVILRCVPISNHLYFYWYRQILGQKVEFLVSFYNNEISEKSEIFDDQFSVERPDGSNFTLKIRSTKLEDSAMYFCASSEAGAYGYTFGSGTRLTVV.